This T cell receptor (beta chain) was observed in a study of CD8+ T cells in alopecia areata. Study observations and caveats: Normal scalp had lower clonality than lesional scalp, with alopecia totalis/universalis lesions showing this most strongly.

This CDR3 contains 13 residues. J lost 3 bases, V lost 3 bases, and 1 base had no gene match. CDR1 is SGHAT and CDR2 is FQNNGV in the germline V gene. This clone was picked up a small number of times. Antigen unknown. After isolation, RNA underwent reverse transcription to generate cDNA as the sequencing template. TCRdb's copy holds only in-frame clones and misses some; the assay was immunoSEQ multiplex PCR. The sample contains around 100,000 clones, around 50% of which appear only once. The clonotype comes from a human donor in good health. The chain is built from TRBV11-2 and TRBJ2-7, with 8 bases lining up with TRBD1. The source material was CD4+ T cells sorted from blood. The CDR3 DNA reads TGTGCCAGCAGCTTTGGACAGGGCTACGAGCAGTACTTC. This sequence encodes CASSFGQGYEQYF.